Included here is one TCR beta chain sequence, with context. Antigen: not known. This entry belongs to a study of T cell responses to AZD1222 COVID-19 vaccine. Findings and caveats of the study: After the peak T cell response, and only then, were repertoires sampled. Only 5 or 6 people who got AZD1222 tested seropositive at baseline.

In germline, CDR1 is MGHRA, CDR2 YSYEKL. V gave up 5 bases and J gave up 5 bases; unmatched junction bases: 6. This CDR3 spans 14 amino acids. Sequencing used immunoSEQ multiplex PCR; TCRdb keeps in-frame clones, though not all of them. This table has roughly 140,000 clones, around nine tenths appearing once. This TCR came from an adult in good health. The chain links TRBV4-1 to TRBJ1-1; 9 nucleotides line up with TRBD1. Sequences were derived from peripheral blood, sampled on day 0 of AZD1222 vaccination. Here the CDR3 reads CASSYRQGETEAFF. CDR3 DNA: TGCGCCAGCAGCTATCGACAGGGGGAAACTGAAGCTTTCTTT.